This T cell receptor (beta chain) came from a study of cytomegalovirus exposure and HLA in healthy donors (dated by TCRdb to the late 2010s). Background for the entire study: An earlier analysis of some 620 of the donors reported 250 to 300 Gb of sequence data and about 120 million unique TCR beta sequences obtained from around 180 million T cells. An early release covering around 630 HLA-typed donors comprised about 300 gigabases of sequencing data and around 85 million unique TCR sequences. Among the 398 genotyped donors, about 83% belonged to the genetic ancestry cluster associated with self-reported Caucasian donors. The study was designed to test whether signatures of past pathogen exposure could be identified by cataloging public T cell receptors. The study profiled the T cell repertoires of 500 to 800 subjects by immunosequencing and related them to cytomegalovirus serostatus. Along with the roughly 670-subject first cohort, a separate validation cohort of 120 different subjects was used. The study combined high-throughput TCR immunosequencing, statistical association of individual TCRs with disease status, and machine learning to predict cytomegalovirus infection status. To study patterns of TCR occurrence, a later analysis re-analyzed previously published TCR beta repertoires from just over 650 donors and added high-resolution HLA genotyping. Rather than using new phenotypic data, the later analysis identified candidate immune exposures from TCR beta sequences and from how often those sequences occurred across donors. In an earlier analysis of a few hundred of the donors, high-throughput TCR beta sequencing was used to judge whether each TCR beta V gene segment behaved as functional or pseudogenic. Donor age, sex, ethnicity and CMV serostatus were compiled alongside the repertoire data. Genome-wide SNP genotypes for about 65% of the roughly 700 donors were used in a later genetic analysis, which treated that subset as a discovery cohort. Every repertoire in the discovery cohort had been generated on one and the same sequencing platform. Both class I and class II loci were covered by HLA typing, at four-digit resolution. The number of donors typed differed by locus, with roughly 620-640 for A, B, C, DRB1 and DQB1, 522 for DQA1, 600 to 610 for DPA1, and some 440 for DPB1. Five DR-DQ haplotypes were treated as single units for association and clustering because of strong linkage in the cohort. Among around 400 genotyped donors of the cohort, an average of approximately 240,000 unique TCR beta nucleotide sequences was sequenced per donor, of which approximately 18% were non-productive.

V is pruned by 6 bases and J by 5 bases, leaving 6 bases of the junction without a gene match. Reading the germline V gene gives CDR1 SGHAT and CDR2 FQNNGV. Spanning cysteine to phenylalanine, the CDR3 consists of 13 amino acids. Only the CDR3 portion is preserved as DNA: 39 bases, with reading frame beginning at the first base. The cohort comprised around 700 healthy bone marrow donors. At the time of sampling, all cohort members were nominally healthy, though unrecorded immune exposures were likely present. The donor tested CMV seronegative, placing the donor among the 350 or so seronegative members of the cohort. Every donor gave a peripheral blood sample, and the peripheral blood mononuclear cells from that sample were used for TCR beta sequencing. The Qiagen DNeasy Blood Extraction Kit was used to extract genomic DNA from the blood cell samples. With respect to this clone: Its target antigen remains unknown. No qualities accompany the bases; no much larger clone lies one base away.

Preparation of the library involved the immunoSEQ multiplex PCR assay. A mixture of 60 forward primers for TCR Vbeta segments and 13 reverse primers for TCR Jbeta segments was used in the multiplex PCR. The CDR3 region of rearranged TCR beta genes was amplified from genomic DNA by a multiplex PCR assay. The amplified TCR beta libraries were sequenced on the Illumina HiSeq System as 87-base-pair reads. Per the source publication's procedure: In a later analysis, roughly 80 million unique TCR beta chains were counted across the 690 or so repertoires, and about 10 million of these chains were shared by at least two donors. To remove PCR and sequencing errors, raw reads were error-corrected and collapsed into unique sequences using a nearest-neighbor algorithm that merged closely related sequences. Alignment of CDR3 sequences to IMGT reference sequences was used to assign V, D and J gene segments. For a sequence to be retained, at least a six-nucleotide match to both a V gene segment and a J gene segment was required. Rearrangements were classified as productive when the CDR3 lacked stop codons and remained in frame with V and J, and all other rearrangements were classified as non-productive. CDR3 was defined according to IMGT convention as the region running from the second conserved V-encoded cysteine to the conserved J-encoded phenylalanine. In an earlier analysis of more than 550 of the donors, sequences lacking an unambiguous match to a single V gene segment were excluded. In an earlier analysis of roughly 600 of the donors, a V segment was called functional when productive rearrangements were above 56.7%, and segregating when the standard deviation between donors exceeded 5%. A statistical classification framework was built for diagnosing cytomegalovirus status from the catalog of TCR beta chain sequences. A later analysis assigned V and J genes by comparing TCR nucleotide sequences with IMGT/GENE-DB human TR gene sequences. In a later analysis, CDR3 sequences and most-parsimonious VDJ recombination scenarios were assigned using the TCRdist pipeline. In a later analysis, each TCR beta chain was defined by its CDR3 amino acid sequence together with its V-gene family, and reads without a unique V-gene family were excluded. In a later analysis, approximately 640 highly shared, low-generation-probability nucleotide sequences were removed to address suspected cross-contamination and a sequencing artifact. In a later analysis, a clonal expansion index was calculated for each public chain from normalized within-repertoire ranks of inferred template counts. In a later analysis, generation probabilities were computed using a VDJ recombination model fitted to out-of-frame rearrangements, and the results were checked against IGoR. Hypergeometric tests were used in a later analysis to score TCR-TCR, TCR-HLA and TCR-CMV co-occurrence, with a repertoire-size bias correction applied to the TCR pairs. In a later analysis, false discovery rates were estimated by permuting HLA or CMV assignments 20 times. In a later analysis, co-occurring TCRs were grouped using DBSCAN, and TCRdist sequence similarity was added for clustering within HLA-allele-positive subsets. Repertoires with fewer than 30,000 or more than 120,000 public chains were left out of co-occurrence clustering, as were five repertoires with anomalous nucleotide sharing. TCRdb re-hosts the immuneACCESS table, in-frame sequences only. Its copies lack some clones; in the studies checked, an unresolved V gene accounts for under half of them, and the cause for the rest is not known. That table is the source of V, J and clone size, and D and trimming were worked out from the DNA. Within this sample are 95,000 to 150,000 clones, with less than 90% of them counted one time only. The top ten clonotypes cover 0.24% of the sample.

Points the paper makes about the study in general: In an earlier analysis of 587 of the donors, most TCR beta V segments appeared in productive rearrangements about 87% or about 30% of the time, broadly matching IMGT annotations. A further reported finding was that TCR beta sequences accurately predicted the HLA-A and HLA-B alleles for most subjects in the first cohort. According to the authors, the approach could potentially be generalized to other disease states and immunological phenotypes. While some public TCRs were present in many individuals, most TCR sequences turned up only very rarely across donors. A few of the identified cytomegalovirus-associated TCR beta chains were confirmed in vitro to be specific for cytomegalovirus antigens. This cohort had only TCR beta chains sequenced, and the lack of alpha or paired-chain data limited which features could be detected. Several of the top co-occurrence clusters appeared to be linked to parvovirus B19, influenza, CMV and Epstein-Barr virus, according to a later analysis. Because some donors lacked HLA typing at each locus, the association tests relied only on the typed subset. Correlated functional status among segregating V segments might be attributable to linkage disequilibrium, but an unknown experimental factor could not be ruled out. In a later analysis, HLA-associated TCR beta chains showed more clonal expansion and lower generation probabilities than non-associated chains that were equally common. Presence/absence analyses assumed roughly uniform sequencing depth across donors, an assumption that may not hold. CMV serostatus was the only immune exposure information available for the cohort. The 87-base-pair reads could not distinguish some IMGT-functional V segments, including TRBV6-2 and TRBV6-3, so those segments were excluded. In a later genetic analysis, fewer N-insertions in productive TCRs were reported among donors in an Asian-associated ancestry cluster than the roughly 710-donor mean. Cytomegalovirus status was reported to be diagnosed by the classifier with high specificity and sensitivity in both the original and validation cohorts. Assigning TCR associations to individual alleles was difficult when HLA alleles, especially DR and DQ, strongly co-occurred. A cluster of highly shared sequence variants was judged likely to be a technical artifact of the sequencing pipeline. A later analysis associated 17,000 or so TCR beta sequences with specific HLA alleles at a false discovery rate of 0.05. According to a later analysis, TCR association rates differed among HLA loci, with DRB1 alleles showing the most associated TCRs and HLA-C alleles showing the fewest. An association between a missense DCLRE1C variant and V-gene and J-gene trimming of TCR beta chains was found in a later genetic analysis and replicated in an independent cohort. According to a later analysis, most CMV-associated TCR beta chains appeared to be HLA-restricted, and the HLA associations seemed to be driven largely by CMV exposure. Because counts were too low, roughly 16 rarely observed V segments, including chromosome 9 orphons, were left out of the earlier analysis of about 500 of the donors. The study listed 170 or so TCR beta chains as associated with cytomegalovirus.

The sequence links TRBV11-2 to TRBJ2-7; the central 8 bases match TRBD1. The receptor was derived from a man aged 50-59 years in good health and CMV-seronegative. The sample taken for sequencing was PBMCs. The sequenced DNA: TGTGCCAGCAGTTGGACAGGGCCACACGAGCAGTACTTC. Translation gives CASSWTGPHEQYF. Beyond the CDR3, the reference TRBV11-2 and TRBJ2-7 genes provide the residues; the full variable domain reads: EAGVAQSPRYKIIEKRQSVAFWCNPISGHATLYWYQQILGQGPKLLIQFQNNGVVDDSQLPKDRFSAERLKGVDSTLKIQPAKLEDSAVYLCASSWTGPHEQYFGPGTRLTVT.